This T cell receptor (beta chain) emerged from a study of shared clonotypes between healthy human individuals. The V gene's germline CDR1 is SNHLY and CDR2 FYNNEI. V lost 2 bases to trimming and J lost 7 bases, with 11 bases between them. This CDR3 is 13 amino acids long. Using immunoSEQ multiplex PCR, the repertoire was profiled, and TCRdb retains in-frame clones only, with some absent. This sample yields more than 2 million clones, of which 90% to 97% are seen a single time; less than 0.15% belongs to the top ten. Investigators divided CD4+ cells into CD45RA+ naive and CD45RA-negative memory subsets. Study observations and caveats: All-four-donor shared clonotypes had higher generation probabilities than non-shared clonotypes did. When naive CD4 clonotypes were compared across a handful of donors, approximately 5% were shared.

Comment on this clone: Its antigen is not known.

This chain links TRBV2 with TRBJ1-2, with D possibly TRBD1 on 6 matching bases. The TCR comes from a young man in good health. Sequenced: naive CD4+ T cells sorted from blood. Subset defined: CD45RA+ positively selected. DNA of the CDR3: TGTGCCAGCAGTGAACAAGGGGGAGGTGGCTACACCTTC. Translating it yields CASSEQGGGGYTF.